There are a few counts of the clone carrying this T cell receptor (beta chain). This library used around 0.4 ug RNA and molecular barcoded adaptors spanning alpha/delta and beta/gamma chains. MiXCR, run by TCRdb on the reads, gives a single entry per CDR3 protein. The sample contains 100,000 to 150,000 distinct CDR3 sequences, roughly 13% of which appear only once. This specimen belongs to a study of read filtering for tumor transcriptome and immune sequencing. The junction had 16 bases not matched to a gene; V was cut back by 4 bases and J by 6 bases. Germline V gene sequence: CDR1 SGHTA, CDR2 FQGNSA. The CDR3 is made up of 17 amino acids.

This receptor was taken from a donor aged 40 or older with multiple myeloma. What was sequenced was a population of CD138-negative cells sorted from bone marrow. The chain uses TRBV7-2 and TRBJ2-7; 9 nucleotides match TRBD2. CDR3 region: CASSSRLAGVGNGEQYF. CDR3 coding DNA: TGTGCCAGCAGCTCTCGTTTAGCGGGAGTCGGCAACGGCGAGCAGTACTTC.